This TCR beta chain was recovered during a study of blood T cell repertoires in COVID-19. The overall study: Acute and convalescent COVID-19 specimens originated in the United States, Italy and Spain. In each case, the material was cDNA or gDNA derived from T cells, B-cell-depleted T cells, or PBMCs.

CDR3 size: 16 residues. V shed 0 bases, J shed 9 bases, and the junction held 11 bases outside the gene matches. CDR1 and CDR2 (germline): KGHSH, LQKENI. In the original workflow: Amplification from reference gene primers served as the basis for estimated nucleated cell counts. Here immunoSEQ multiplex PCR was the method, and the copy in TCRdb shows in-frame clones only, minus some. V, J and clone size reflect that table, while D and trimming were determined from the DNA. The sample gives about 170,000 clones, approximately 86% of which show up once; roughly 3.4% is in the top ten. This clone was counted between two and nine times.

The chain carries TRBV18 and TRBJ2-1; TRBD1 aligns across 7 bases. The source material was peripheral blood. This receptor was obtained from a man aged 65-85 years with acute or convalescent COVID-19. The CDR3 DNA sequence: TGTGCCAGCTCACCACCGGGTGACAGGGTAGACGGTGAGCAGTTCTTC. Translating gives CASSPPGDRVDGEQFF. Combining the CDR3 with reference TRBV18 and TRBJ2-1 gives the whole variable domain NAGVMQNPRHLVRRRGQEARLRCSPMKGHSHVYWYRQLPEEGLKFMVYLQKENIIDESGMPKERFSAEFPKEGPSILRIQQVVRGDSAAYFCASSPPGDRVDGEQFFGPGTRLTVL.